This T cell receptor (beta chain) originates from a study of a mutant IDH1 vaccine in newly diagnosed glioma. Study summary: Averaging roughly 40 years of age, treated patients were approximately 62% male and roughly 38% female. The therapy given earlier, which was standard therapy, consisted of radiotherapy, temozolomide, or both, and most of the patients received both. Study conclusions and caveats: Evidence of vaccine-induced immune responses was documented in 85% to 95% of patients.

Points on this clone: What it binds is unknown.

Using immunoSEQ multiplex PCR, the repertoire was profiled, and TCRdb retains in-frame clones only, with some absent. The sample contains approximately 67,000 clones, approximately 87% of which appear only once. The J segment lost 5 bases and the V segment lost 4 bases, leaving 6 bases of the junction unmatched. The CDR3 is 15 residues long. Germline V gene sequence: CDR1 MNHEY, CDR2 SVGAGI. Indicated time point: week 23, last vaccination. It was 300 ug of mutant IDH1 20-mer peptide that made up each vaccine dose, given with topical imiquimod. The starting material was PBMCs, obtained from a glioma patient whose treatment included an IDH1 peptide vaccine. The origin of this receptor is a man aged 18 to 30 with glioma. V and J are TRBV6-5 and TRBJ1-2, with 11 bases aligning to TRBD1. The CDR3 region is CASSFSGTGGYGYTF. The CDR3 DNA follows: TGTGCCAGCAGTTTCTCCGGGACAGGGGGATATGGCTACACCTTC.